A selection of T cell receptor beta chains follows, all from one sample in a study of regulatory and conventional T cells in RAG deficiency. The repertoire was sequenced with immunoSEQ multiplex PCR; TCRdb's copy has only in-frame clones and lacks some. The sample contains 25,000 to 35,000 clones, 75% to 90% of which appear only once. The sample was also reused in another study, on regulatory T cells.

The source material was CD8+ T cells sorted from blood. These receptors originate from a human donor in good health. Both conserved end residues are part of each CDR3. A D gene is named only where the DNA matches it firmly. Expanded clones are given a class, and other clones once, few, many or no size at all.

v_call: TRBV7-2; d_call: NA; clone_size: NA; j_call: TRBJ1-5; cdr3_aa: CASSPGLAQPQHF; cdr3_nt: TGTGCCAGCAGCCCTGGACTAGCTCAGCCCCAGCATTTT
v_call: TRBV6-1; d_call: TRBD1; clone_size: NA; j_call: TRBJ2-7; cdr3_aa: CASSKPGQPYEQYF; cdr3_nt: TGTGCCAGCAGCAAGCCGGGACAGCCCTACGAGCAGTACTTC
v_call: TRBV19; d_call: TRBD1; clone_size: NA; j_call: TRBJ2-1; cdr3_aa: CASSPGTGMNEQFF; cdr3_nt: TGTGCCAGTAGCCCCGGGACAGGGATGAATGAGCAGTTCTTC
v_call: TRBV19; d_call: TRBD1; clone_size: NA; j_call: TRBJ1-2; cdr3_aa: CASSIEGQGSYGYTF; cdr3_nt: TGTGCCAGTAGTATAGAGGGACAGGGCTCCTATGGCTACACCTTC
v_call: TRBV5-4; d_call: NA; clone_size: NA; j_call: TRBJ2-1; cdr3_aa: CASSSGDDPGEQFF; cdr3_nt: TGTGCCAGCAGCTCCGGGGACGACCCGGGAGAGCAGTTCTTC
v_call: TRBV9; d_call: TRBD1; clone_size: NA; j_call: TRBJ1-2; cdr3_aa: CASSVDPGGLGYYGYTF; cdr3_nt: TGTGCCAGCAGCGTAGACCCAGGGGGGCTAGGGTACTATGGCTACACCTTC
v_call: TRBV7-9; d_call: NA; clone_size: few; j_call: TRBJ1-3; cdr3_aa: CASILGVGSGNTIYF; cdr3_nt: TGTGCCAGCATCCTCGGAGTAGGCTCTGGAAACACCATATATTTT
v_call: TRBV7-3; d_call: NA; clone_size: NA; j_call: TRBJ2-1; cdr3_aa: CASSLTGAEQFF; cdr3_nt: TGTGCCAGCAGCTTAACAGGGGCCGAGCAGTTCTTC
v_call: TRBV27; d_call: TRBD1; clone_size: NA; j_call: TRBJ2-1; cdr3_aa: CAIRDSSYNEQFF; cdr3_nt: TGTGCCATCAGGGACAGTTCCTACAATGAGCAGTTCTTC
v_call: TRBV7-3; d_call: TRBD1; clone_size: NA; j_call: TRBJ1-6; cdr3_aa: CASSLGQPNSPLHF; cdr3_nt: TGTGCCAGCAGCCTGGGACAGCCAAATTCACCCCTCCACTTT
v_call: TRBV7-9; d_call: TRBD1; clone_size: NA; j_call: TRBJ1-4; cdr3_aa: CASSSPGGDSNEKLFF; cdr3_nt: TGTGCCAGCAGCTCTCCGGGGGGGGACAGTAATGAAAAACTGTTTTTT
v_call: TRBV7-6; d_call: NA; clone_size: NA; j_call: TRBJ1-1; cdr3_aa: CASSSGQNTEAFF; cdr3_nt: TGTGCCAGCAGCAGTGGCCAGAACACTGAAGCTTTCTTT
v_call: TRBV28; d_call: NA; clone_size: once; j_call: TRBJ1-4; cdr3_aa: CASSSGPRLLF; cdr3_nt: TGTGCCAGCAGTTCGGGGCCGCGACTGCTTTTC
v_call: TRBV5-6; d_call: TRBD1; clone_size: NA; j_call: TRBJ2-7; cdr3_aa: CASSYVGQGVSYEQYF; cdr3_nt: TGTGCCAGCAGCTACGTTGGACAGGGGGTTTCCTACGAGCAGTACTTC
v_call: TRBV7-9; d_call: NA; clone_size: NA; j_call: TRBJ2-1; cdr3_aa: CASSPSPEGVYNEQFF; cdr3_nt: TGTGCCAGCAGCCCCTCCCCGGAGGGGGTTTACAATGAGCAGTTCTTC
v_call: TRBV29-1; d_call: NA; clone_size: NA; j_call: TRBJ2-2; cdr3_aa: CSVDQLTGELFF; cdr3_nt: TGCAGCGTTGATCAGCTCACCGGGGAGCTGTTTTTT
v_call: TRBV6-9; d_call: TRBD2; clone_size: few; j_call: TRBJ2-7; cdr3_aa: CASSPNQRDLSAEQYF; cdr3_nt: TGTGCCAGCAGTCCCAACCAGCGGGACCTGTCCGCCGAGCAGTACTTC
v_call: TRBV19; d_call: TRBD2; clone_size: NA; j_call: TRBJ2-3; cdr3_aa: CASKTSGSSTDTQYF; cdr3_nt: TGTGCCAGCAAGACTAGCGGGTCTAGCACAGATACGCAGTATTTT
v_call: TRBV28; d_call: NA; clone_size: NA; j_call: TRBJ1-6; cdr3_aa: CASSLSGNSPLHF; cdr3_nt: TGTGCCAGCAGTTTAAGTGGGAATTCACCCCTCCACTTT
v_call: TRBV14; d_call: TRBD2; clone_size: NA; j_call: TRBJ2-1; cdr3_aa: CASSQDLGLAGPYNEQFF; cdr3_nt: TGTGCCAGCAGCCAAGATTTGGGACTAGCGGGTCCCTACAATGAGCAGTTCTTC
v_call: TRBV9; d_call: NA; clone_size: NA; j_call: TRBJ2-5; cdr3_aa: CASSGDQETQYF; cdr3_nt: TGTGCCAGCAGCGGCGACCAAGAGACCCAGTACTTC
v_call: TRBV7-6; d_call: NA; clone_size: NA; j_call: TRBJ2-5; cdr3_aa: CASSLIPIRTSQETQYF; cdr3_nt: TGTGCCAGCAGCTTAATCCCCATTCGCACCTCCCAAGAGACCCAGTACTTC
v_call: TRBV5-1; d_call: TRBD2; clone_size: NA; j_call: TRBJ2-7; cdr3_aa: CASSLASGGADEQYF; cdr3_nt: TGCGCCAGCAGCTTGGCTAGCGGGGGGGCTGACGAGCAGTACTTC
v_call: TRBV4-2; d_call: NA; clone_size: NA; j_call: TRBJ1-3; cdr3_aa: CASSQEGGNTIYF; cdr3_nt: TGTGCCAGCAGCCAAGAGGGGGGAAACACCATATATTTT
v_call: TRBV10-3; d_call: NA; clone_size: NA; j_call: TRBJ1-1; cdr3_aa: CAISDSSMTHTEAFF; cdr3_nt: TGTGCCATCAGTGACTCGAGTATGACGCACACTGAAGCTTTCTTT
v_call: TRBV5-5; d_call: NA; clone_size: NA; j_call: TRBJ2-5; cdr3_aa: CASSFGVTATKETQYF; cdr3_nt: TGTGCCAGCAGCTTCGGGGTAACGGCTACCAAAGAGACCCAGTACTTC
v_call: TRBV11-2; d_call: NA; clone_size: NA; j_call: TRBJ1-4; cdr3_aa: CASSLWSGGGEKLFF; cdr3_nt: TGTGCCAGCAGCTTATGGTCCGGGGGAGGAGAAAAACTGTTTTTT
v_call: TRBV4-1; d_call: NA; clone_size: NA; j_call: TRBJ1-1; cdr3_aa: CASSLVGGRDEAFF; cdr3_nt: TGCGCCAGCAGCCTCGTAGGGGGGCGAGATGAAGCTTTCTTT
v_call: TRBV5-8; d_call: NA; clone_size: NA; j_call: TRBJ1-1; cdr3_aa: CASSLAAGNTEAFF; cdr3_nt: TGTGCCAGCAGCTTGGCCGCTGGGAACACTGAAGCTTTCTTT
v_call: TRBV7-9; d_call: TRBD2; clone_size: NA; j_call: TRBJ2-7; cdr3_aa: CASSLTAGLAGDEQYF; cdr3_nt: TGTGCCAGCAGTTTAACAGCAGGACTAGCGGGAGACGAGCAGTACTTC
v_call: TRBV4-1; d_call: NA; clone_size: NA; j_call: TRBJ1-1; cdr3_aa: CASSQDGQGTEAFF; cdr3_nt: TGCGCCAGCAGCCAAGATGGGCAGGGCACTGAAGCTTTCTTT
v_call: TRBV7-9; d_call: NA; clone_size: once; j_call: TRBJ1-1; cdr3_aa: CASSTTAMNTEAFF; cdr3_nt: TGTGCCAGCAGCACGACCGCGATGAACACTGAAGCTTTCTTT
v_call: TRBV7-9; d_call: TRBD2; clone_size: NA; j_call: TRBJ2-1; cdr3_aa: CASSGLDFNEQFF; cdr3_nt: TGTGCCAGCTCGGGACTAGACTTTAATGAGCAGTTCTTC
v_call: TRBV18; d_call: NA; clone_size: NA; j_call: TRBJ2-3; cdr3_aa: CASHYRQRGTDTQYF; cdr3_nt: TGTGCCAGCCACTACCGACAGAGAGGAACAGATACGCAGTATTTT
v_call: TRBV19; d_call: NA; clone_size: NA; j_call: TRBJ1-6; cdr3_aa: CASSIGSTVDNSPLHF; cdr3_nt: TGTGCCAGTAGTATAGGTTCTACAGTTGATAATTCACCCCTCCACTTT
v_call: TRBV19; d_call: TRBD2; clone_size: NA; j_call: TRBJ2-3; cdr3_aa: CASSKTSGGADTQYF; cdr3_nt: TGTGCCAGTAGTAAGACTAGCGGGGGGGCTGATACGCAGTATTTT
v_call: TRBV7-9; d_call: NA; clone_size: NA; j_call: TRBJ1-2; cdr3_aa: CASSWDYGYTF; cdr3_nt: TGTGCCAGCAGCTGGGACTATGGCTACACCTTC
v_call: TRBV11-2; d_call: NA; clone_size: NA; j_call: TRBJ1-1; cdr3_aa: CASSTTGYNTEAFF; cdr3_nt: TGTGCCAGCAGCACCACAGGGTATAACACTGAAGCTTTCTTT
v_call: TRBV19; d_call: NA; clone_size: NA; j_call: TRBJ1-2; cdr3_aa: CASSSDGRGYGYTF; cdr3_nt: TGTGCCAGTAGTTCCGACGGCAGGGGCTATGGCTACACCTTC
v_call: TRBV4-1; d_call: NA; clone_size: NA; j_call: TRBJ2-3; cdr3_aa: CASSPPDQTNTDTQYF; cdr3_nt: TGCGCCAGCAGCCCTCCGGACCAGACCAACACAGATACGCAGTATTTT
v_call: TRBV19; d_call: NA; clone_size: NA; j_call: TRBJ1-3; cdr3_aa: CASSIWPPSGNTTYF; cdr3_nt: TGTGCCAGTAGTATATGGCCGCCCTCTGGAAACACCACATATTTT
v_call: TRBV19; d_call: NA; clone_size: NA; j_call: TRBJ2-2; cdr3_aa: CASSVQGTAGELFF; cdr3_nt: TGTGCCAGTAGTGTCCAGGGTACAGCCGGGGAGCTGTTTTTT
v_call: TRBV19; d_call: TRBD1; clone_size: NA; j_call: TRBJ2-6; cdr3_aa: CASSIGWDRGYLGGANVLTF; cdr3_nt: TGTGCCAGTAGTATAGGTTGGGACAGGGGTTATCTAGGTGGGGCCAACGTCCTGACTTTC
v_call: TRBV6-4; d_call: NA; clone_size: NA; j_call: TRBJ1-1; cdr3_aa: CASRGGDTEAFF; cdr3_nt: TGTGCCAGCAGGGGGGGAGACACTGAAGCTTTCTTT
v_call: TRBV28; d_call: NA; clone_size: NA; j_call: TRBJ1-3; cdr3_aa: CASSPVGNTIYF; cdr3_nt: TGTGCCAGCAGTCCAGTAGGAAACACCATATATTTT